Below are 25 T cell receptor beta chains sequenced from a single sample in a study of T cells in Graves' hyperthyroidism and ophthalmopathy. Authors of the study amplified TCR beta CDR3 regions from RNA transcripts. In the first-round RT-PCR of the TCR CDR3, the HTBI primer set was used. MiXCR was run by TCRdb on the multiplex PCR reads, yielding one entry per CDR3 protein. The sample comprises fewer than 600,000 distinct CDR3 sequences, approximately 15% of which are singletons, and 15% to 20% rests with the top ten. What was sequenced was blood. These receptors came from a young woman with Graves' hyperthyroidism.

Many counts were recorded for this clonotype. The gene calls are TRBV6-1 and TRBJ2-1, with 7 bases that match TRBD2. J lost 2 bases, V lost 5 bases, and 6 bases had no gene match. This CDR3 region has 15 residues. Germline V CDR1 and CDR2: MNHNS, SASEGT. The CDR3 bases are TGTGCCAGCAGTTCTGGCGGGACTACCTACAATGAGCAGTTCTTC. Translated, it gives CASSSGGTTYNEQFF.

The sample holds a few counts of this clonotype. The rearrangement uses TRBV19 and TRBJ2-2; 10 positions match TRBD2. V lost 5 bases, J lost 3 bases, and 3 bases stayed unmatched. This CDR3 is built from 15 residues. CDR1 and CDR2 (germline): LNHDA, SQIVND (reference sequence). The CDR3, as DNA: TGTGCCAGTAGTGCTAGCGGGAGTTACACCGGGGAGCTGTTTTTT. It translates to CASSASGSYTGELFF.

This clonotype was observed a few times. The CDR3 sequence: CASSLVSGISNEQFF. CDR3 coding DNA: TGTGCCAGCAGCTTAGTCTCAGGGATCTCTAATGAGCAGTTCTTC. The J gene is TRBJ2-1, the V gene TRBV7-8, with TRBD1 as a possible D gene (5 bases). CDR1 is SGHVS and CDR2 is FQNEAQ in the germline V gene. The V gene lost 1 base and the J gene lost 7 bases, with 14 bases spanning the gap. The CDR3 length is 15 residues.

The CDR3 coding sequence is TGTGCCAGTAGTACCTCGCAGAACACTGAAGCTTTCTTT. This encodes CASSTSQNTEAFF. J is TRBJ1-1 and V is TRBV19; no clear D. Germline assignment: CDR1 LNHDA and CDR2 SQIVND (reference sequence). The CDR3 consists of 13 residues. V lost 4 bases, J lost 1 base, and 7 bases lay in between.

This clonotype was found many times. This chain connects TRBV5-8 to TRBJ2-7, with D perhaps matching TRBD1 or TRBD2 (5 bases each). The germline V and J ends were trimmed by 4 bases and 11 bases, with 16 bases remaining between them. The CDR3 has 12 amino acids. From germline, CDR1 is SGHTS and CDR2 YDEGEE. The CDR3 DNA sequence: TGTGCCAGCAGCCCCCAAGGCCGAGGGGAGTACTTC. Its protein product is CASSPQGRGEYF.

This clonotype was seen a few times. The rearrangement joins TRBV9 to TRBJ2-2, with TRBD2 matching 8 bases. V dropped 4 bases and J dropped 5; count of bases not matched to a gene: 10. The CDR3 length is 16 residues. Germline V gives CDR1 SGDLS, CDR2 YYNGEE. Written as DNA, the CDR3 is TGTGCCAGCAGCTGGGGACTAGTTGGTTTAACCGGGGAGCTGTTTTTT. The encoded protein is CASSWGLVGLTGELFF.

This clonotype showed up just once. The CDR3 loop reads CASSHPDSNYGYTF. The CDR3, as DNA: TGTGCCAGCAGCCATCCGGACAGCAACTATGGCTACACCTTC. The rearrangement links TRBV3-1 to TRBJ1-2; TRBD1 might be the D (6 bases). Germline CDR1 and CDR2: LGHDT and YNNKEL (reference sequence). With 3 bases removed from V and 2 bases from J, the gap between germline ends came to 10 bases. This CDR3 has 14 residues.

This clonotype was found a few times. The chain combines TRBV5-1 with TRBJ1-4, with TRBD1 as a possible D gene (5 bases). Trimming removed 6 bases at V and 7 bases at J, with 16 bases between. The CDR3 runs 14 residues. Germline-derived CDR1 and CDR2 are SGHRS and YFSETQ. CDR3 loop: CASTLGDLGEKLFF. The CDR3 DNA reads as TGCGCCAGCACCCTCGGGGACCTTGGTGAAAAACTGTTTTTT.

The gene calls are TRBV5-4 and TRBJ2-1; 7 nucleotides line up with TRBD2. This CDR3 comprises 15 residues. Germline CDR1 and CDR2: SGHNT and YYREEE (reference sequence). J lost 5 bases, V lost 1 base, and 6 bases had no gene match. The CDR3 nucleotides are TGTGCCAGCAGCTTGTCTGCGGGAGCAAACAATGAGCAGTTCTTC. This sequence encodes CASSLSAGANNEQFF.

This clonotype was detected ten times or more. This chain connects TRBV11-2 to TRBJ2-1, with 11 nucleotides matching TRBD2. CDR1 is SGHAT and CDR2 is FQNNGV in the germline V gene. The CDR3 contains 16 residues. Trimming cost V 1 base and J 6 bases; bases outside gene matches: 5. The CDR3 coding sequence is TGTGCCAGCAGCTTAGGCCTAGCGGGAGGTCGCAATGAGCAGTTCTTC. Protein product: CASSLGLAGGRNEQFF.

The gene calls are TRBV5-6 and TRBJ1-5; 7 nucleotides line up with TRBD1. The CDR3 loop spans 14 amino acids. Germline-derived CDR1 and CDR2 are SGHDT and YYEEEE. Unmatched junction bases numbered 7, after V lost 3 bases and J lost 7 bases. CDR3 protein: CASSSTGSSQPQHF. CDR3 DNA sequence: TGTGCCAGCAGCTCGACAGGGTCCAGCCAGCCCCAGCATTTT. The full variable domain, in which reference TRBV5-6 and TRBJ1-5 provide the parts outside the CDR3, is DAGVTQSPTHLIKTRGQQVTLRCSPKSGHDTVSWYQQALGQGPQFIFQYYEEEERQRGNFPDRFSGHQFPNYSSELNVNALLLGDSALYLCASSSTGSSQPQHFGDGTRLSIL.

The sample holds many counts of this clonotype. The chain is built from TRBV9 and TRBJ1-1; 8 bases agree with TRBD1. The CDR3 has 15 residues. J was trimmed by 0 bases and V by 3 bases; bases with no gene match: 4. CDR1 and CDR2 (germline): SGDLS, YYNGEE. For the CDR3, the DNA is TGTGCCAGCAGCGGCCGGACAGGGATGAACACTGAAGCTTTCTTT. This sequence encodes CASSGRTGMNTEAFF.

The sample holds many counts of this clonotype. The rearrangement joins TRBV7-9 to TRBJ2-5, with 9 bases lining up with TRBD1. Trimming removed 5 bases from V and 2 bases from J; junction bases left unmatched: 6. The CDR3 extends over 15 amino acids. The germline gives CDR1 SEHNR, CDR2 FQNEAQ (reference sequence). Here the CDR3 DNA reads TGTGCCAGCAGCGGCCTTGGGACAGGGCAAGAGACCCAGTACTTC. Protein: CASSGLGTGQETQYF.

V is TRBV27 and J is TRBJ2-1, with TRBD1 matching 7 bases. In germline, CDR1 is MNHEY, CDR2 SMNVEV (reference sequence). The ends lost 6 bases at V and 7 bases at J; junction bases unmatched: 6. This CDR3 comprises 13 residues. CDR3 sequence reads: CASSLQGWNEQFF. The CDR3 coding sequence is TGTGCCAGCAGCCTACAGGGGTGGAATGAGCAGTTCTTC.

There are many counts of this clonotype. The chain joins TRBV19 to TRBJ2-7; TRBD2 matches 8 bases. Germline V gene sequence: CDR1 LNHDA, CDR2 SQIVND (reference sequence). V lost 4 bases and J lost 6; bases outside the gene matches: 5. The CDR3 totals 13 residues. The CDR3 sequence: CASSTGTSSEQYF. In nucleotides, the CDR3 is TGTGCCAGTAGTACCGGGACTAGTAGCGAGCAGTACTTC.

The chain is built from TRBV4-1 and TRBJ2-5; no clear D. Deletions cut 1 base from V and 0 bases from J, with 9 bases between. CDR3 length: 15 amino acids. Germline V lookup: CDR1 MGHRA, CDR2 YSYEKL. The CDR3 spells CASSQGSRDQETQYF. The CDR3 nucleotides are TGCGCCAGCAGCCAAGGGAGCCGGGACCAAGAGACCCAGTACTTC.

This clonotype occurred many times. This chain joins TRBV30 and TRBJ1-1, with D unresolved. The CDR3 consists of 12 residues. Germline values: CDR1 GTSNPN, CDR2 SVGIG (reference sequence). V lost 3 bases, J lost 1 base, and 6 bases lay in between. The CDR3 reads CAWRDGNTEAFF. As DNA, the CDR3 is TGTGCCTGGAGGGACGGGAACACTGAAGCTTTCTTT.

This clonotype showed up many times. The chain employs TRBV6-1 and TRBJ2-7, with D possibly TRBD1 on 6 matching bases. The CDR3 sequence is 15 residues long. The V and J ends lost 6 bases and 6 bases respectively, with 21 bases between them. In germline, CDR1 is MNHNS, CDR2 SASEGT. This CDR3 is CASRTGTRGSVEQYV. The CDR3, as DNA: TGTGCCAGCAGGACTGGCACTAGGGGGTCGGTCGAGCAGTACGTC.

The J gene is TRBJ2-2, the V gene TRBV29-1, with D possibly TRBD2 on 5 matching bases. V shed 5 bases and J shed 6 bases, with 10 bases lying between them. This CDR3 spans 12 amino acids. Germline V CDR1 and CDR2: SQVTM, ANQGSEA. CDR3 in DNA: TGCAGCGTTACTACTAGTGCCGGGGAGCTGTTTTTT. Protein sequence: CSVTTSAGELFF.

This clonotype has more than one count but fewer than ten. The chain employs TRBV12-3 or TRBV12-4 and TRBJ2-1, with 11 positions matching TRBD2. CDR3 length: 15 residues. Trimming at V came to 6 bases and at J to 3 bases, leaving 4 bases not matched to a gene. CDR3 residues: CASRDTSGSYNEQFF. CDR3 in DNA: TGTGCCAGCAGGGACACTAGCGGGAGCTACAATGAGCAGTTCTTC.

The table lists this clonotype with many counts. The chain employs TRBV5-1 and TRBJ2-5, with TRBD2 matching 15 bases. From germline, CDR1 is SGHRS and CDR2 YFSETQ. Unmatched junction bases numbered 8, after V lost 4 bases and J lost 4 bases. The CDR3 sequence is 17 residues long. The CDR3 is CASSPGLAGGGGETQYF. Written as DNA, the CDR3 is TGCGCCAGCAGCCCGGGACTAGCGGGAGGCGGAGGAGAGACCCAGTACTTC.

This sequence joins TRBV5-1 and TRBJ2-7; 7 positions agree with TRBD1. Trimming at V came to 0 bases and at J to 5 bases, leaving 5 bases not matched to a gene. Germline loops: CDR1 SGHRS, CDR2 YFSETQ. There are 14 residues in the CDR3. CDR3 amino acids: CASSLGTGVHEQYF. CDR3 nucleotide sequence: TGCGCCAGCAGCTTGGGGACAGGAGTTCACGAGCAGTACTTC.

This clonotype appeared many times. This chain uses TRBV12-3 or TRBV12-4 with TRBJ1-4; D unclear. The CDR3 runs 15 residues. Trimming removed 3 bases at V and 8 bases at J, with 16 bases between. CDR3 amino acids: CASSLVTGPQEKLFF. DNA of the CDR3: TGTGCCAGCAGTTTGGTGACCGGGCCCCAAGAAAAACTGTTTTTT.

J is TRBJ2-1 and V is TRBV11-3; 10 nucleotides align to TRBD2. With V trimmed by 5 bases and J by 5 bases, 6 bases remained unmatched. The CDR3 is 15 residues long. Germline V CDR1 and CDR2: SGHNT, YENEEA. CDR3 amino acids: CASSLISGRNNEQFF. CDR3 bases: TGTGCCAGCAGCCTTATTAGCGGGAGGAACAATGAGCAGTTCTTC.

This clonotype was seen at least ten times. The chain combines TRBV29-1 with TRBJ1-5; tentative D call: TRBD1 (6 bases). Trimming took 4 bases from V and 3 from J, leaving 16 bases between them. From germline, CDR1 is SQVTM and CDR2 ANQGSEA. There are 15 residues in the CDR3. The CDR3 spells CSVVLGAKTNQPQHF. The DNA for the CDR3 is TGCAGCGTTGTTTTGGGGGCGAAAACCAATCAGCCCCAGCATTTT.